Each of the 2 T cell receptor beta chains below was sequenced from the same sample in a study of CD8 T cells in ankylosing spondylitis. TCRdb analysed the 5' RACE reads with MiXCR anew, one entry per CDR3 protein. The sample includes hundreds of thousands of distinct CDR3 sequences, 10% of them seen just once. The sequencing sample was made of blood, either unsorted or a sorted T cell fraction (not recorded which). The receptors derive from a male donor with ankylosing spondylitis or in good health (not recorded which).

As to this clonotype: One junction end does not reproduce the germline sequence, and a read error may be involved. This chain uses TRBV7-3 with TRBJ2-5; D not resolved. Germline assignment: CDR1 SGHTA and CDR2 FQGTGA. This CDR3 is built from 15 residues. The CDR3: CASRVTRQQQETKYF. The CDR3 coding sequence is TGTGCCAGCCGGGTCACAAGACAACAACAAGAGACCAAGTACTTC.

In its sample, this clonotype was seen many times. The chain uses TRBV7-2 and TRBJ2-1, with 7 bases aligning to TRBD1. Germline assignment: CDR1 SGHTA and CDR2 FQGNSA. The CDR3 contains 15 residues. V dropped 3 bases and J dropped 3; count of bases not matched to a gene: 5. The CDR3 nucleotides are TGTGCCAGCAGCTTCATGGCAGGGGGCTACAATGAGCAGTTCTTC. This encodes CASSFMAGGYNEQFF.